This T cell receptor beta chain was sequenced in a study of regulatory T cells in long-lasting Graves disease. The V gene lost 0 bases and the J gene lost 4 bases, with 9 bases spanning the gap. This CDR3 is built from 14 residues. Germline CDR1 SGHTA, CDR2 FQGNSA. Time point denoted: newly diagnosed GD, antithyroid drugs for less than 3 months. PBMCs provided the RNA from which the TCR library was made. This clonotype came up many times. Building of the TCR beta libraries involved iRepertoire HTBI primers and Arm-PCR of CDR3 regions. TCRdb reanalysed the multiplex PCR reads using MiXCR and keeps one entry per CDR3 protein. The sample records some 250,000 distinct CDR3 sequences, about 20% being singletons. These data also formed part of another study, on T cells in Graves' hyperthyroidism and ophthalmopathy.

The chain has TRBV7-2 and TRBJ1-2; no reliable D call. The clonotype comes from a woman aged 25 to 39 with Graves disease. The specimen comprised peripheral blood mononuclear cells (PBMCs), sampled at new diagnosis, from a patient treated with antithyroid drugs. The CDR3 sequence: CASSLAPGSYGYTF. The DNA for the CDR3 is TGTGCCAGCAGCTTAGCCCCGGGGAGCTATGGCTACACCTTC.